A single T cell receptor beta chain is shown here with its context. Its antigen specificity is not known. Base-call qualities are not available, and no considerably larger clone is one nucleotide away. The CDR3 numbers 14 residues from cysteine through phenylalanine. The retained sequence is limited to the CDR3, 42 bases, with the frame set at the first base. V and J are trimmed by 2 bases and 9 bases, and the gene matches miss 9 bases of the junction. The germline V gene specifies SQVTM as CDR1 and ANQGSEA as CDR2. The data originate from a study of blood T cell repertoires in COVID-19 (dated by TCRdb to the early 2020s). Describing the broader study: Samples from collaborators originated in the United States, Italy and Spain and spanned both the acute and convalescent phases of COVID-19. The prospective study material was composed of cDNA or gDNA derived from T cells, B-cell-depleted T cells, or PBMCs. Deeply sampled blood TCRbeta repertoires from subjects exposed to, actively infected with, or recovered from COVID-19 were included in the dataset. The repertoires were made available in a free public database intended to serve as a resource for research on the immune response to SARS-CoV-2. Samples came from the ongoing ImmuneRACE study (first 160 participants) plus 1,254 subjects from 6 global collaborators. The sample metadata nearly always contained a de-identified subject ID, COVID-19 status, age in years and sex. HLA class I and class II types, where available, came from metadata supplied by the sample provider rather than from assay-based typing. Study-level results and caveats: How much clinical and demographic metadata was included differed by source and by participant, and the metadata was provided uncurated.

Collaborating institutions collected whole blood in K2EDTA tubes following their own protocols. Collaborator samples were shipped for TCRbeta analysis as frozen whole blood, isolated PBMCs, or DNA extracted from either sample type. TCRbeta CDR3 regions were amplified from genomic DNA by means of the immunoSEQ Assay, a bias-controlled multiplex PCR. For the original study's pipeline: Within the assay, amplification of reference gene primers was used to estimate how many nucleated cells each sample contained. Sequence reads were collapsed and filtered to measure the absolute abundance of every unique TCRbeta CDR3 rearrangement. Productive Simpson clonality was computed per sample as the square root of Simpson's diversity index over productive rearrangements. The table comes from immuneACCESS by way of TCRdb, which keeps in-frame sequences with V and J called. Part of the clones is missing from these tables; in studies checked, under half for an unresolved V gene and the rest for unknown reasons. V and J calls and clone size are those listed in that table; D and trimming were worked out from the DNA. Recorded for this sample are some 88,000 clones; about 84% of them occurred a single time. Jointly, the top ten make up about 15% of the sample.

This chain is built from TRBV29-1 and TRBJ2-1; TRBD1 agrees with 8 junctional bases. Sequenced material: peripheral blood. This receptor was obtained from a woman between 65 and 79 years old with acute or convalescent COVID-19. The DNA reads TGCAGCGTTGAAAGGCGACAGGGGCTTTTTGAGCAGTTCTTC. Translated, this gives CSVERRQGLFEQFF.